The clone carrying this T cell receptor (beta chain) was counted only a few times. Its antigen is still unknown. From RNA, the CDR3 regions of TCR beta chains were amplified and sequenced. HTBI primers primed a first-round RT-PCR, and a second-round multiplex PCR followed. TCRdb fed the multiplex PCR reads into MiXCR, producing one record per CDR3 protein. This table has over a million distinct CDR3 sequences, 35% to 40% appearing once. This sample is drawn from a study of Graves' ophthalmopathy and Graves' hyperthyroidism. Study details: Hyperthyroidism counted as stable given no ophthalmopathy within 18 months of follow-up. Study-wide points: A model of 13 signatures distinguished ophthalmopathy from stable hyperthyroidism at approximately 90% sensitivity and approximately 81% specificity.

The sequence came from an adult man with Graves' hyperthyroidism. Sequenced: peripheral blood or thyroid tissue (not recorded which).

The CDR3 region has the DNA TGTGCCAGTAGTTCTGGACAGGGGGCCGCTGAAGCTTTCTTT. This translates into CASSSGQGAAEAFF. This chain joins TRBV19 and TRBJ1-1, with TRBD1 matching 11 bases. With V trimmed by 5 bases and J by 6 bases, 5 bases remained unmatched. The germline gives CDR1 LNHDA, CDR2 SQIVND (reference sequence). The CDR3 is 14 residues long.